This record covers a single T cell receptor (beta chain). The antigen is unknown. This sample stems from a study of T cell responses to AZD1222 COVID-19 vaccine. Looking at the study overall: Analysis merged second doses at about 4 or about 12 weeks. Whole-study results and caveats: Clonal diversity was possibly underestimated; the donors were predominantly white British and more often female. Baseline antibody screening turned up just a handful of seropositive AZD1222 recipients. Nearly half of spike-specific TCRs reportedly target unmutated variant regions.

The table came from immunoSEQ multiplex PCR; TCRdb's copy has only in-frame clones and leaves some out. The table lists under 150,000 clones, 70% to 90% of them singletons. With V trimmed by 1 base and J by 4 bases, 7 bases remained unmatched. Germline V CDR1 and CDR2: SGDLS, YYNGEE. This CDR3 is built from 15 residues. This TCR was sampled from an adult in good health. Sequences were derived from peripheral blood, sampled on day 0 of AZD1222 vaccination. The chain links TRBV9 to TRBJ1-2; 7 bases fit TRBD1. This CDR3 reads CASSVPRGPGYGYTF. The CDR3, as DNA: TGTGCCAGCAGCGTACCAAGGGGGCCGGGCTATGGCTACACCTTC.